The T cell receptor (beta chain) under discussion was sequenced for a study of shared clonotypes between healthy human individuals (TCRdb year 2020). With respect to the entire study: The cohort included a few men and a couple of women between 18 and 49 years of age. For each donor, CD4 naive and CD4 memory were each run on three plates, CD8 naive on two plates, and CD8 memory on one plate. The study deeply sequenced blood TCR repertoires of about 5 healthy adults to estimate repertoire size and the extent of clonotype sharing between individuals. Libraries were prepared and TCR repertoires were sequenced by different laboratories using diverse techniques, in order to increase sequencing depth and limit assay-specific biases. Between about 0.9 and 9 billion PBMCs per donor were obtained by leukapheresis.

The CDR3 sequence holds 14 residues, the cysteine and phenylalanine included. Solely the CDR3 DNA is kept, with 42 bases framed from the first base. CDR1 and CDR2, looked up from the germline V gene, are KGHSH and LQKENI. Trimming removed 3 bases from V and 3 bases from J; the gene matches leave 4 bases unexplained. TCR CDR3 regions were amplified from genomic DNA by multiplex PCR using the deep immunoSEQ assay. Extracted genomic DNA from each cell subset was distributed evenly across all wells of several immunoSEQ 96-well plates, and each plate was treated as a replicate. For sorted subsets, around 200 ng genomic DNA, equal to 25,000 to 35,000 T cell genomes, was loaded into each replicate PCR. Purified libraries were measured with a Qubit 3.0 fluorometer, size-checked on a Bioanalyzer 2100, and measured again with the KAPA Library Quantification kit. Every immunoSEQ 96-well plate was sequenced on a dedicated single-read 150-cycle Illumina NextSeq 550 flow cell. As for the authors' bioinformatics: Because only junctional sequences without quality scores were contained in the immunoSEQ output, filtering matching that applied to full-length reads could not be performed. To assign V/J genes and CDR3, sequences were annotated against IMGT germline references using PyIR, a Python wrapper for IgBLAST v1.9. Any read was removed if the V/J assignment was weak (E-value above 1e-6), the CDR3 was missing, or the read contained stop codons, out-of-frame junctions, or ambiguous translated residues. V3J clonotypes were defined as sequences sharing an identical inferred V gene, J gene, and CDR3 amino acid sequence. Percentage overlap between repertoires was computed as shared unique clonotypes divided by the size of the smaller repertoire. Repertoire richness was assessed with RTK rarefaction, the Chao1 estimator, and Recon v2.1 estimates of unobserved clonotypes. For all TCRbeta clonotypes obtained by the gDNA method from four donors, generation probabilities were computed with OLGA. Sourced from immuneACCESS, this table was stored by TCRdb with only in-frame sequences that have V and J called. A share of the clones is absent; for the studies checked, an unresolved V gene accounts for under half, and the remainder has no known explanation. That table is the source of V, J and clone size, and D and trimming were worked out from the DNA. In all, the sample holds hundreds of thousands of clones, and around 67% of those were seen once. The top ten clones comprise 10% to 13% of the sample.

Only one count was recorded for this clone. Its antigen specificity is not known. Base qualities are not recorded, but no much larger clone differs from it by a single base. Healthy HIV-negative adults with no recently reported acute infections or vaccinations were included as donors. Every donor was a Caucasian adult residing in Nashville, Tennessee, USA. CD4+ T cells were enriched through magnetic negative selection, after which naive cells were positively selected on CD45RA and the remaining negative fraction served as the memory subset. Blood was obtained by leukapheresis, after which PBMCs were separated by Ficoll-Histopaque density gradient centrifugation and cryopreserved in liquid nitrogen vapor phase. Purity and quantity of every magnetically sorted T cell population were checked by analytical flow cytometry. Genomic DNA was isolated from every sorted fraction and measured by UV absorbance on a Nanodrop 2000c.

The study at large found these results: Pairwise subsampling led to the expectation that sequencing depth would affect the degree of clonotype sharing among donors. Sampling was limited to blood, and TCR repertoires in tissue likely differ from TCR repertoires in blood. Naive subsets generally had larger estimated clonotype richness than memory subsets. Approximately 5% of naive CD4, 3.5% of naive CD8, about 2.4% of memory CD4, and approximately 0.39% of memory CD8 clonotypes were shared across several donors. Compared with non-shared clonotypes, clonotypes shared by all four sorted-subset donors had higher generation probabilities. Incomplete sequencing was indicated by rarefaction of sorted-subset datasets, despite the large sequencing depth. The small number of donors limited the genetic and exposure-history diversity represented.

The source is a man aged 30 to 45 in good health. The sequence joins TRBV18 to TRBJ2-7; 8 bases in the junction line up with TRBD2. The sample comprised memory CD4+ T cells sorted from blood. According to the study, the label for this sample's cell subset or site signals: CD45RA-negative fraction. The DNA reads TGTGCCAGCTCACCTTCGGGGGGGAGCTACGAGCAGTACTTC. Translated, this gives CASSPSGGSYEQYF.